This TCR beta chain emerged from a study of CD8 T cells in Susac syndrome. An amount of RNA that ranged from roughly 0.5 to 1 ug was reverse transcribed with random hexamers. The TCR beta CDR3 was amplified by immunoSEQ multiplex PCR across 54 Vbeta, 13 Jbeta. MiXCR, run by TCRdb on the immunoSEQ multiplex PCR reads, gives a single entry per CDR3 protein. This table has about 170,000 distinct CDR3 sequences, approximately 95% appearing once. Germline CDR1 SGHDN, CDR2 FVKESK. V was pared by 4 bases and J by 0 bases, with 13 bases between. The CDR3 has 16 amino acids. The chain links TRBV14 to TRBJ2-1; D possibly corresponds to TRBD2 (5 bases). Sequences were obtained from CD4+ T cells from PBMCs. The source is a human donor with Susac syndrome. Here the CDR3 DNA reads TGTGCCAGCAGCCTATACCTGGGGAGCTCCTACAATGAGCAGTTCTTC. Its translation is CASSLYLGSSYNEQFF.